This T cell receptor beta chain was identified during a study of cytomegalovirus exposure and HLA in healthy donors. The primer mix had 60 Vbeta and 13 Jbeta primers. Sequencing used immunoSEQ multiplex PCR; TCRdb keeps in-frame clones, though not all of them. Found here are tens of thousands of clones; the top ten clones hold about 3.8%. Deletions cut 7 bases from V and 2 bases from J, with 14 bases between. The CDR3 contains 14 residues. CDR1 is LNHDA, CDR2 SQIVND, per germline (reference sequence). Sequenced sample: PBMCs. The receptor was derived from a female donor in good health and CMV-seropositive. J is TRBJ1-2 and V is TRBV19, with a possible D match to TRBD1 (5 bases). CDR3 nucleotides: TGTGCCAGTATGCCGGGGGGAGGGAACTATGGCTACACCTTC. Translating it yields CASMPGGGNYGYTF.